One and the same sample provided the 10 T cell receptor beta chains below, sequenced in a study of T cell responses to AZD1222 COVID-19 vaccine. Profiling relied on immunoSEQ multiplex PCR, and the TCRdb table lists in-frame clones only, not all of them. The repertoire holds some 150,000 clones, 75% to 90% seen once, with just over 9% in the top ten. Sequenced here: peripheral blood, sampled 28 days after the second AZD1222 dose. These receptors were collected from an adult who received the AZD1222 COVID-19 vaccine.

CDR3 coding DNA: TGTGCCAGTCAGTATAGCGGGAGAGGAGAGACCCAGTACTTC. Its protein product is CASQYSGRGETQYF. The chain employs TRBV7-2 and TRBJ2-5; 9 nucleotides align to TRBD2. CDR3 size: 14 residues. CDR1 is SGHTA and CDR2 is FQGNSA in the germline V gene. The V segment lost 9 bases and the J segment 4 bases; nucleotides outside the gene matches: 9.

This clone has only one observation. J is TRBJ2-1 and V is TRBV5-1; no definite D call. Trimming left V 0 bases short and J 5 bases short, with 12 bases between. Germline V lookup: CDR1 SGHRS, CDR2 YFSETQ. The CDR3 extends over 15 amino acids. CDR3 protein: CASSLVGLVNNEQFF. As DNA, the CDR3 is TGCGCCAGCAGCTTGGTAGGTTTGGTCAACAATGAGCAGTTCTTC.

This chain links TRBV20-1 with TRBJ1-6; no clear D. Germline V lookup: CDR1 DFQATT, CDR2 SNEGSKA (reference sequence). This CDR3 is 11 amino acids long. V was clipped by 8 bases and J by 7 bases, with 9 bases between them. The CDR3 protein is CSPDGNSPLHF. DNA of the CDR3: TGCAGTCCGGACGGGAATTCACCCCTCCACTTT.

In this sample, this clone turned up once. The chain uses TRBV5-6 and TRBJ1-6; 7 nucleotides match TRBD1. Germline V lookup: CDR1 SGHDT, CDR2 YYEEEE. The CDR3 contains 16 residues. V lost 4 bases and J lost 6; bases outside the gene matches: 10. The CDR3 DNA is TGTGCCAGCAGCGCAGCGGCCCGGGACAGTAATTCACCCCTCCACTTT. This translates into CASSAAARDSNSPLHF.

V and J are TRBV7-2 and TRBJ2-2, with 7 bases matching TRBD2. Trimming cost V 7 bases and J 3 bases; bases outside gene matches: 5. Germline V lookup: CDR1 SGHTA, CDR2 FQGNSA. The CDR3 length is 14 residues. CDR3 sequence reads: CASILTSDTGELFF. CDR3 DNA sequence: TGTGCCAGCATCCTTACTAGCGACACCGGGGAGCTGTTTTTT. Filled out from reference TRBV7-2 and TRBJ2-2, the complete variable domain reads GAGVSQSPSNKVTEKGKDVELRCDPISGHTALYWYRQSLGQGLEFLIYFQGNSAPDKSGLPSDRFSAERTGGSVSTLTIQRTQQEDSAVYLCASILTSDTGELFFGEGSRLTVL.

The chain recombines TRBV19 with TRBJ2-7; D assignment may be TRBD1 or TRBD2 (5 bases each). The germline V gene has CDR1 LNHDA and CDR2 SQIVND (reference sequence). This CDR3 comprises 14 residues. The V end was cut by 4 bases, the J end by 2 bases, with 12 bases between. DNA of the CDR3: TGTGCCAGTAGTAACAGGTGGCGGGCCTACGAGCAGTACTTC. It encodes CASSNRWRAYEQYF.

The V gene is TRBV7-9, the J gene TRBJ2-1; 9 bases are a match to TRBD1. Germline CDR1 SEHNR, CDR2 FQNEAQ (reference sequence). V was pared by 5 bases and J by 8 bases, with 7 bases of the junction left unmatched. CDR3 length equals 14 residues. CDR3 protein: CASSPWTGVDEQFF. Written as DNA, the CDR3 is TGTGCCAGCAGCCCATGGACAGGGGTGGATGAGCAGTTCTTC.

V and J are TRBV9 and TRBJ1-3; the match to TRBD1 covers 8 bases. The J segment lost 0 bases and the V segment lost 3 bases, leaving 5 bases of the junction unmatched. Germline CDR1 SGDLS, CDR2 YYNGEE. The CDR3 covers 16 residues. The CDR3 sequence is CASSAQGGISGNTIYF. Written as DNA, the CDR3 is TGTGCCAGCAGCGCACAGGGGGGGATCTCTGGAAACACCATATATTTT.

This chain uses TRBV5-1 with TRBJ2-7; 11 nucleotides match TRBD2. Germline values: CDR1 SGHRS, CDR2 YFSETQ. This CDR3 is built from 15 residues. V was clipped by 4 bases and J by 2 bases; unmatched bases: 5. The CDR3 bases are TGCGCCAGCAGCCTTAGCGGGAGGGACCCCTACGAGCAGTACTTC. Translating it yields CASSLSGRDPYEQYF. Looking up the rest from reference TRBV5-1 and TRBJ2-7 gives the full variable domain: KAGVTQTPRYLIKTRGQQVTLSCSPISGHRSVSWYQQTPGQGLQFLFEYFSETQRNKGNFPGRFSGRQFSNSRSEMNVSTLELGDSALYLCASSLSGRDPYEQYFGPGTRLTVT.

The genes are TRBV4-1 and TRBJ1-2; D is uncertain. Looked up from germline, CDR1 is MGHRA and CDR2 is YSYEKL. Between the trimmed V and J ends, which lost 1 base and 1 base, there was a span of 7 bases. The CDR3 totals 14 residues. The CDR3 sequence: CASSQGGNNYGYTF. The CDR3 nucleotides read TGCGCCAGCAGCCAAGGAGGAAATAACTATGGCTACACCTTC.